This TCR beta chain is from a study of blood T cell repertoires in COVID-19. The protocol was immunoSEQ multiplex PCR, while the TCRdb copy is restricted to in-frame clones and leaves out a portion. Counted here are about 170,000 clones, roughly 91% occurring once; the ten biggest clones make up about 5.3%. Germline V lookup: CDR1 SGDLS, CDR2 YYNGEE. With 0 bases removed from V and 0 bases from J, the gap between germline ends came to 7 bases. The CDR3 has 15 residues. The sample taken for sequencing was peripheral blood. The chain is built from TRBV9 and TRBJ2-1; D might be TRBD1 (5 bases). This clonotype was sampled from a man aged 18 to 30 with COVID-19, enrolled during active disease. CDR3 sequence: CASSVGQSSYNEQFF. The CDR3 nucleotides are TGTGCCAGCAGCGTAGGACAGTCCTCCTACAATGAGCAGTTCTTC.